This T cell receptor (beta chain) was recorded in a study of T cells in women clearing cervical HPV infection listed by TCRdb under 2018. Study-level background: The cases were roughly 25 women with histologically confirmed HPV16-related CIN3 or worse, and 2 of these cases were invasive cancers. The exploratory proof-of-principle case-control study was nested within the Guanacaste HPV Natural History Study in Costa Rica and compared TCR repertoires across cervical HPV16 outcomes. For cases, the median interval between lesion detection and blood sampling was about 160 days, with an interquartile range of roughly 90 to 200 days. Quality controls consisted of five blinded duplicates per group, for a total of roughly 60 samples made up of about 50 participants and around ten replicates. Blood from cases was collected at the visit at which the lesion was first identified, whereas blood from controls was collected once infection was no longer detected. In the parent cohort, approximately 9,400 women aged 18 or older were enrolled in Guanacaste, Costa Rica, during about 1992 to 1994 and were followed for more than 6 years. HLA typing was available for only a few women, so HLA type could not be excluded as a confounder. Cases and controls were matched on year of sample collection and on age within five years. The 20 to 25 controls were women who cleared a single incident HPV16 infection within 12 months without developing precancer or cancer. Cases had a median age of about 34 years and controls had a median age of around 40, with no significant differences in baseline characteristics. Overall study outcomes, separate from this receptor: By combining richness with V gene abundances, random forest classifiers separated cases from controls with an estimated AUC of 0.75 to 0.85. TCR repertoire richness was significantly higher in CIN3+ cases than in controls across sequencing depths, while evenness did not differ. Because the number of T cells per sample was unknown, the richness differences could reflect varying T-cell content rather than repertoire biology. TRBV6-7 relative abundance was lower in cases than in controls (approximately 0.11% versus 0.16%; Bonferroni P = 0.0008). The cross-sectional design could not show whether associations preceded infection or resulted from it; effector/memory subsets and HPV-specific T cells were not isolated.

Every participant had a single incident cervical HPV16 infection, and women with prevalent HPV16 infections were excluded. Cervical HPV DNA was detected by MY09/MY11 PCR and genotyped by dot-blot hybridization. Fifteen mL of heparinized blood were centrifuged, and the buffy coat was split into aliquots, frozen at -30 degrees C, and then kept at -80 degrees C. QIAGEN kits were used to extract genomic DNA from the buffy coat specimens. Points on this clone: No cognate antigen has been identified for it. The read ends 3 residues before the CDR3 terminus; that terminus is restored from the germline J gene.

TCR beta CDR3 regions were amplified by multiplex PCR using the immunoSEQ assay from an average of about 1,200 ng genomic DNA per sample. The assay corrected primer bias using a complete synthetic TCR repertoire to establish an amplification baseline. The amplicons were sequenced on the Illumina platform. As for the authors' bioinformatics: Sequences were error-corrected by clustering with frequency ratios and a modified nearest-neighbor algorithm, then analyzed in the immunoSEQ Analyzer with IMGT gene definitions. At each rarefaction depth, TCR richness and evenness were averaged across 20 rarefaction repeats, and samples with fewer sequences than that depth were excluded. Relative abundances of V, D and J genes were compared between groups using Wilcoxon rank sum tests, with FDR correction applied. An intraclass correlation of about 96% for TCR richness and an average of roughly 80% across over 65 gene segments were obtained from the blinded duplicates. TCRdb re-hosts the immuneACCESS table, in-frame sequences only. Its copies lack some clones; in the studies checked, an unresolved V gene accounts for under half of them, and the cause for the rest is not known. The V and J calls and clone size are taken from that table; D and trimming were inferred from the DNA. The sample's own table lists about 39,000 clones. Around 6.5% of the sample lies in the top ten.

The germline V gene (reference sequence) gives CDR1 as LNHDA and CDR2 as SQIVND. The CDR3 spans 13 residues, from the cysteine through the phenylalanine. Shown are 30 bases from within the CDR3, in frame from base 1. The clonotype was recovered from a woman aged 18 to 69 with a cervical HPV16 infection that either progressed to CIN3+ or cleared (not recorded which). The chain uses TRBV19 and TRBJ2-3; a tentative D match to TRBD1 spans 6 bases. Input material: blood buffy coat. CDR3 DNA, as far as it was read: TGTGCCAGTAGGGCGCAGGGGATTCAGCCG. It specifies CASRAQGIQP. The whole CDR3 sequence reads CASRAQGIQPQYF. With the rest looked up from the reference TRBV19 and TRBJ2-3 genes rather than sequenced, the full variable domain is DGGITQSPKYLFRKEGQNVTLSCEQNLNHDAMYWYRQDPGQGLRLIYYSQIVNDFQKGDIAEGYSVSREKKESFPLTVTSAQKNPTAFYLCASRAQGIQPQYFGPGTRLTVL.